Sequencing of this TCR beta chain was carried out in a study of T cell repertoires in cytomegalovirus infection. Study information: In the study, CMV epitopes included recently identified HLA-C-restricted and well-studied HLA-B-restricted ones. TCR beta signatures that were public indicated CMV infection and matching HLA type.

This clonotype was picked up a small number of times. What it binds is unknown. Broader study findings: Ex vivo, HLA-C-restricted CMV-specific TCR beta clonotypes prevailed over the rest of the response. Individuals carrying CMV plus the relevant HLA were identified by cumulative frequency of public TCR beta families.

Trimming stripped 3 bases from V and 5 bases from J, with 8 bases between. The germline CDR1 and CDR2 sequences are SGHVS and FNYEAQ. The CDR3 totals 13 residues. TCRdb used MiXCR to reprocess the reads, holding one entry per CDR3 protein. This sample has about 160,000 distinct CDR3 sequences; 20% to 25% occur once, and the top ten carry roughly 25%. This TCR derives from a human donor in good health (CMV status not recorded). Some clones in this sample may be carry-over from other donors' samples. The chain has TRBV7-6 and TRBJ2-1; D may be TRBD1 (5 bases). The sequenced sample was CD8+ T cells from cultured PBMCs, obtained from culture after CMV antigen stimulation. The CDR3 DNA reads TGTGCCAGCAGCTTTAGGGGCCACAATGAGCAGTTCTTC. Translated, it gives CASSFRGHNEQFF.